The sequence of this T cell receptor (beta chain) was determined in a study of molecular identifiers for immune sequencing clone quantification. With 10%, 30% or 50% of RNA, roughly 17,000 to 1,000,000 naive CD8 T cells were sequenced. This clonotype has ten or more counts. TCRdb reprocessed the PCR reads via MiXCR and lists one record per CDR3 protein. The sample records around 300,000 distinct CDR3 sequences, roughly 23% being singletons. The CDR3 covers 16 residues. Trimming removed 5 bases from V and 2 bases from J; junction bases left unmatched: 5. Germline CDR1 and CDR2: PRHDT and FYEKMQ (reference sequence).

The chain has TRBV13 and TRBJ2-3, with 12 bases that match TRBD1. The receptor's source is a human donor in good health. Some libraries in this study had Jurkat cell RNA spiked in. Sequences were obtained from naive CD8+ T cells from blood, with Jurkat cell RNA spiked in. Subset defined: FACS-sorted CD8+CD4-CCR7+CD45RA+ naive T cells. CDR3 DNA: TGTGCCAGCAGCCCCGGGACAGGGGGCACCACAGATACGCAGTATTTT. This sequence encodes CASSPGTGGTTDTQYF.